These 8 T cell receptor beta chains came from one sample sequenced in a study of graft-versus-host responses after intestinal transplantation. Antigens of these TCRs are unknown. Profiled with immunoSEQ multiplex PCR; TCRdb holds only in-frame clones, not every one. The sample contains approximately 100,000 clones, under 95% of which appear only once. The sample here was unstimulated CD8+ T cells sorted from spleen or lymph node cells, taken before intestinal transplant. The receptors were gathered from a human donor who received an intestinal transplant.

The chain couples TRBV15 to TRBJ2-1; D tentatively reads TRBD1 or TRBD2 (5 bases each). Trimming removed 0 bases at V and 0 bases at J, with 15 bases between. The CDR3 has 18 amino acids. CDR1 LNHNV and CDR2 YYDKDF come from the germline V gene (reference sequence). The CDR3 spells CATSRDPPRGYSYNEQFF. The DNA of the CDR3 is TGTGCCACCAGCAGAGACCCCCCCCGGGGCTACTCCTACAATGAGCAGTTCTTC. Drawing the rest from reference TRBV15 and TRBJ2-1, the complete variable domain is DAMVIQNPRYQVTQFGKPVTLSCSQTLNHNVMYWYQQKSSQAPKLLFHYYDKDFNNEADTPDNFQSRRPNTSFCFLDIRSPGLGDTAMYLCATSRDPPRGYSYNEQFFGPGTRLTVL.

The CDR3 reads CASSLRAGGQDTQYF. The CDR3 nucleotides read TGTGCCAGCAGCTTACGAGCGGGGGGGCAAGATACGCAGTATTTT. The gene calls are TRBV13 and TRBJ2-3, with TRBD2 matching over 10 bases. Germline CDR1 and CDR2: PRHDT and FYEKMQ (reference sequence). Losses at the gene ends were 2 bases for V and 5 bases for J; bases not matched to a gene: 4. The CDR3 length is 15 residues.

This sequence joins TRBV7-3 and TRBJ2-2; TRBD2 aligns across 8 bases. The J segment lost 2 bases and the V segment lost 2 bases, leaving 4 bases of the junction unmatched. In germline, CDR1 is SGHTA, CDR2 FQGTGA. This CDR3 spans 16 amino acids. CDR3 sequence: CASSLGGGPNTGELFF. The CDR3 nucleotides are TGTGCCAGCAGCTTAGGCGGGGGGCCTAACACCGGGGAGCTGTTTTTT.

The CDR3 DNA sequence: TGCGCCAGCAGCCAAGATTCAGGAGGAAGCAATCAGCCCCAGCATTTT. Amino acid sequence: CASSQDSGGSNQPQHF. This rearrangement joins TRBV4-1 to TRBJ1-5, with D unclear. The CDR3 consists of 16 residues. Per the germline V gene, CDR1 is MGHRA and CDR2 is YSYEKL. Trimming cost V 0 bases and J 1 base, with 10 bases left between them.

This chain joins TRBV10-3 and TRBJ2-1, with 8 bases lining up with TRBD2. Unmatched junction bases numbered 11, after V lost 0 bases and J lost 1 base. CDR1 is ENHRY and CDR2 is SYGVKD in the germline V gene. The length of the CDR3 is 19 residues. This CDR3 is CAISESTSSGGGSYNEQFF. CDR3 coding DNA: TGTGCCATCAGTGAGTCGACGTCATCTGGCGGGGGGTCCTACAATGAGCAGTTCTTC.

The chain's CDR3 is CASKTADNSPLHF. The CDR3 bases are TGTGCCAGCAAGACAGCGGATAATTCACCCCTCCACTTT. This chain uses TRBV14 with TRBJ1-6; the D gene is possibly TRBD1 (5 bases). CDR3 length: 13 amino acids. CDR1 and CDR2 (germline): SGHDN, FVKESK. V lost 7 bases and J lost 5, with 9 bases in between.

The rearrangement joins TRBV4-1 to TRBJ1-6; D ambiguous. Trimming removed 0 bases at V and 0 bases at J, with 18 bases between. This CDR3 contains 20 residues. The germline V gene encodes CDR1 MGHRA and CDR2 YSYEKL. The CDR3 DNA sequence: TGCGCCAGCAGCCAAGATCCCTTTTTATTCAGGAGCTCCTATAATTCACCCCTCCACTTT. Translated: CASSQDPFLFRSSYNSPLHF.

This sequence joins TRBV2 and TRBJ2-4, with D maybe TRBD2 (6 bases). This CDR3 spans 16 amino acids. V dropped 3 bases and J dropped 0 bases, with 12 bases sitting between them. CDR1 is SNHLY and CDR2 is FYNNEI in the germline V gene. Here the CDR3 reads CASSDRTTLAKNIQYF. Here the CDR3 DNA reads TGTGCCAGCAGTGATCGGACTACTCTAGCCAAAAACATTCAGTACTTC.